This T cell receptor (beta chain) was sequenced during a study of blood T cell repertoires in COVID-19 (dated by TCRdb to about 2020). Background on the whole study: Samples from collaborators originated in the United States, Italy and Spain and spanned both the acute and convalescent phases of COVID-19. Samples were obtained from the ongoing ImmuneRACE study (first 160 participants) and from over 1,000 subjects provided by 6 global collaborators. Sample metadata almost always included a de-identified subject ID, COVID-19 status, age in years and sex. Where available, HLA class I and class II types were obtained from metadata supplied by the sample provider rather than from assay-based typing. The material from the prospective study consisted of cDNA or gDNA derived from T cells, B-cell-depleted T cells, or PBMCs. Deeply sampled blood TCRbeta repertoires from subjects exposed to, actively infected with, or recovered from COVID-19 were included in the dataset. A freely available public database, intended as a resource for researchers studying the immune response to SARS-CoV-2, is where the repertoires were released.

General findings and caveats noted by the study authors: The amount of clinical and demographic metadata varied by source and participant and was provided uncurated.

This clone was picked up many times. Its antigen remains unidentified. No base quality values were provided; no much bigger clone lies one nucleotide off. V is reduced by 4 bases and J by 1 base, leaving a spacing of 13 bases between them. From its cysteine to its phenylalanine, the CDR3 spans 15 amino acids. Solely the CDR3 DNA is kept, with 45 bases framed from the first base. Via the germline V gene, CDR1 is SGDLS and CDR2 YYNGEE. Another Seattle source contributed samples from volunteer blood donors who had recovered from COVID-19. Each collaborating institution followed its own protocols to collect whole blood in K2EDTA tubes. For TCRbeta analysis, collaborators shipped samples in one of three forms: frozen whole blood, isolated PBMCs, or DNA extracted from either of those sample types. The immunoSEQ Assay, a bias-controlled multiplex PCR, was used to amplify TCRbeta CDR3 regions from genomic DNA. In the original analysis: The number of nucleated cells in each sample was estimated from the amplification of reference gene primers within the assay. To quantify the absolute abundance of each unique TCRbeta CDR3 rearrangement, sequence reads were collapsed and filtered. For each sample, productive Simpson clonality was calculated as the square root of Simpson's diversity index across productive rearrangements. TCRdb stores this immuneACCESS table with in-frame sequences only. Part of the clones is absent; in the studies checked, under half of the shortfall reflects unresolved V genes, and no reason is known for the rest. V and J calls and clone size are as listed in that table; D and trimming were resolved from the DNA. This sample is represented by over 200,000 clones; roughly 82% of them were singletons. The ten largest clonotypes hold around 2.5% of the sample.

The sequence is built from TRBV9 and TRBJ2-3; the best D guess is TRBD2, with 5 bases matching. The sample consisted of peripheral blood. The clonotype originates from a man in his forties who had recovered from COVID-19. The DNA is TGTGCCAGCAGCCCTAGCCCAGCGCGCACAGATACGCAGTATTTT. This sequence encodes CASSPSPARTDTQYF. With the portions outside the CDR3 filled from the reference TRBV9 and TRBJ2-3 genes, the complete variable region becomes DSGVTQTPKHLITATGQRVTLRCSPRSGDLSVYWYQQSLDQGLQFLIQYYNGEERAKGNILERFSAQQFPDLHSELNLSSLELGDSALYFCASSPSPARTDTQYFGPGTRLTVL.